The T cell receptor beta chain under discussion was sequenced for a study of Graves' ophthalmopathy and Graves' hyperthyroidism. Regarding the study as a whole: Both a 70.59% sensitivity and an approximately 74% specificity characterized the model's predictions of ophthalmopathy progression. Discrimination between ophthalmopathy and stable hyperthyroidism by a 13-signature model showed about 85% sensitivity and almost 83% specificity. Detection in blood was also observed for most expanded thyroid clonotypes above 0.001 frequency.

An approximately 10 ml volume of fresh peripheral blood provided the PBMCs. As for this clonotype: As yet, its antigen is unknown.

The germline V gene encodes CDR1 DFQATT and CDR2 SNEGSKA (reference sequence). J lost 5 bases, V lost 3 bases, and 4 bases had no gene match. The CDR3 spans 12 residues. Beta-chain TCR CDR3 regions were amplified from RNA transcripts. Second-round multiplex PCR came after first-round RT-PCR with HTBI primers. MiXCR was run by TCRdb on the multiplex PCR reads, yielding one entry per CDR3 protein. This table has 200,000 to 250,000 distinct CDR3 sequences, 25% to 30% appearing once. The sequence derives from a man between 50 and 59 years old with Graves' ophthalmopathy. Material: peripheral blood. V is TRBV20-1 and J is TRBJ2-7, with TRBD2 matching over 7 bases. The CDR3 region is CSASPREDEQYF. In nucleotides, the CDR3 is TGCAGTGCTAGTCCCCGGGAGGACGAGCAGTACTTC.